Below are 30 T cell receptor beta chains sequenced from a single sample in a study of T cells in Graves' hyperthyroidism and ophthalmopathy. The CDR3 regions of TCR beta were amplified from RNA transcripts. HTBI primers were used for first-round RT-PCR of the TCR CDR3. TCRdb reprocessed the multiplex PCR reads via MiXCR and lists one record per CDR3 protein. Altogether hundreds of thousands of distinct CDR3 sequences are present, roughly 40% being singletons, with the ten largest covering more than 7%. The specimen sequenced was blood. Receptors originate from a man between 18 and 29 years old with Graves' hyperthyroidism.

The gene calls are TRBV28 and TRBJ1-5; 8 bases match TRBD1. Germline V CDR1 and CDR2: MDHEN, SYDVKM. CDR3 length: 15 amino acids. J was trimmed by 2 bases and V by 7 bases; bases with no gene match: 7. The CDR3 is CASIQPGQGNQPQHF. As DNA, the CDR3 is TGTGCCAGCATTCAACCGGGACAGGGCAATCAGCCCCAGCATTTT.

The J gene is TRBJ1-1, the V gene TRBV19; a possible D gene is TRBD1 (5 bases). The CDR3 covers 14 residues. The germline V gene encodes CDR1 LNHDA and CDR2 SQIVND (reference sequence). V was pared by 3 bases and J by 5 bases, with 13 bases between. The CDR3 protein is CASSIRQGWTEAFF. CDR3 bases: TGTGCCAGTAGTATCCGGCAGGGTTGGACTGAAGCTTTCTTT.

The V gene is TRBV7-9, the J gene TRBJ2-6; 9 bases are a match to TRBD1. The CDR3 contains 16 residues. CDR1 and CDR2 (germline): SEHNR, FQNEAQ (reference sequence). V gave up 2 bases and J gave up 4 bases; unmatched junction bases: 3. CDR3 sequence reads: CASSLYGQGGANVLTF. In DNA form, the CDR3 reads TGTGCCAGCAGCTTATATGGACAGGGGGGGGCCAACGTCCTGACTTTC.

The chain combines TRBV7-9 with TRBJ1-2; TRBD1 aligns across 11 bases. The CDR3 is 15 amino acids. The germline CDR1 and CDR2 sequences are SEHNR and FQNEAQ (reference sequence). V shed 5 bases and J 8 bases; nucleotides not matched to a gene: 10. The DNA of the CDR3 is TGTGCCAGCAGCGAGGGACAGGGGGGACCGGGCGGCTACACCTTC. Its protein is CASSEGQGGPGGYTF.

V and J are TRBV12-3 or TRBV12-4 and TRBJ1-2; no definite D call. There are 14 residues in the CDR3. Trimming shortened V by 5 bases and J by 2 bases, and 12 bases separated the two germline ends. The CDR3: CASSPVRANYGYTF. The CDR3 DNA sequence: TGTGCCAGCAGTCCCGTTAGAGCCAACTATGGCTACACCTTC.

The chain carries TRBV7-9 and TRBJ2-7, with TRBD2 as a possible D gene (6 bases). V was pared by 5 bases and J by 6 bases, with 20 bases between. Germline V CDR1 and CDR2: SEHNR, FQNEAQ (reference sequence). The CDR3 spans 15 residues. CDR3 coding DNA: TGTGCCAGCAGCGCACCCCTGGGGGGAGACGGCGAGCAGTACTTC. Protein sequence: CASSAPLGGDGEQYF.

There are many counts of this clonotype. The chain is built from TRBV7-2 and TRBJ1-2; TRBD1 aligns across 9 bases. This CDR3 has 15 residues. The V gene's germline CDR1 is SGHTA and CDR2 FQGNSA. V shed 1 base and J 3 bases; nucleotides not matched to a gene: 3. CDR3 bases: TGTGCCAGCAGCTTAGTGACAGGGGGGGACTATGGCTACACCTTC. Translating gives CASSLVTGGDYGYTF.

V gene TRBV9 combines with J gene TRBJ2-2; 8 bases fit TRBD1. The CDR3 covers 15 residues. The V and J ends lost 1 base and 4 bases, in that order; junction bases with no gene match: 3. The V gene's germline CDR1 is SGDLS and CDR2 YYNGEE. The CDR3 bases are TGTGCCAGCAGCGTAAGGACAGGGAGCACCGGGGAGCTGTTTTTT. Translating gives CASSVRTGSTGELFF.

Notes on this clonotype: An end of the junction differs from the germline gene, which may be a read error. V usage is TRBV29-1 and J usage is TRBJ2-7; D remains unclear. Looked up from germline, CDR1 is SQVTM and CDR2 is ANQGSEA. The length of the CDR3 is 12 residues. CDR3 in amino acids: CSAEDRLDEQYF. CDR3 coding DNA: TGCAGCGCTGAAGATCGTTTGGACGAGCAGTACTTC.

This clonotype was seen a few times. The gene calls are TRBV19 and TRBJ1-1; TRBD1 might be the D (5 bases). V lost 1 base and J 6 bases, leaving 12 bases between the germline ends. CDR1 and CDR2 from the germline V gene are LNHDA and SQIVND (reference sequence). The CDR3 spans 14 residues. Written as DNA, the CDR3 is TGTGCCAGTAGTATAGGCGCAGGGCAGGCTGAAGCTTTCTTT. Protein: CASSIGAGQAEAFF.

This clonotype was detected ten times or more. CDR3 sequence (DNA): TGCGCCAGCAGCTTGGAAGGGAACTACGAGCAGTACTTC. Amino acid sequence: CASSLEGNYEQYF. J is TRBJ2-7 and V is TRBV5-1; D call uncertain. V shed 0 bases and J shed 3 bases, with 7 bases lying between them. Per the germline V gene, CDR1 is SGHRS and CDR2 is YFSETQ. The CDR3 loop spans 13 amino acids.

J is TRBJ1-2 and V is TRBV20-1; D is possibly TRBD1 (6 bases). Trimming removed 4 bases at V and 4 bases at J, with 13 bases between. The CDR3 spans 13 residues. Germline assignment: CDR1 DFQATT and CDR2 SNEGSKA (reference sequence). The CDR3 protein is CSAKTRGPYGYTF. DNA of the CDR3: TGCAGTGCTAAGACCAGGGGACCCTATGGCTACACCTTC.

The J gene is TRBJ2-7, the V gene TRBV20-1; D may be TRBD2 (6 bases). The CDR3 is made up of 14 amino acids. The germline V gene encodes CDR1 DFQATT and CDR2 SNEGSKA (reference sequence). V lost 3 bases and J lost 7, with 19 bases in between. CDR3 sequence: CSARPLGLEGEQYF. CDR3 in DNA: TGCAGTGCTAGGCCCTTGGGCCTGGAGGGTGAGCAGTACTTC.

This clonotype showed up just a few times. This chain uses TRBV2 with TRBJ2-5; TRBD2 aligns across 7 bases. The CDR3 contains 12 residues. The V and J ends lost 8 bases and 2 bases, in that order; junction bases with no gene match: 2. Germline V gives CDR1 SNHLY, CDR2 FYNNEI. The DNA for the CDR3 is TGTGCCAGCGGGAGGGTTCAAGAGACCCAGTACTTC. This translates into CASGRVQETQYF.

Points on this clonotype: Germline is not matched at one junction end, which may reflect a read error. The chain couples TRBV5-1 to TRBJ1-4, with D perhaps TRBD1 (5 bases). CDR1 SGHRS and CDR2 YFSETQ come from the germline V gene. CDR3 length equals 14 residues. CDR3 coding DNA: TGCGCCAGCAGCTCGACAGCCTCGAGGGAAAAACCGTTTTTT. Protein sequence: CASSSTASREKPFF.

In DNA form, the CDR3 reads TGCAGCGTTTCCGGGACAGTTATCTATGGCTACACCTTC. Residues: CSVSGTVIYGYTF. The chain carries TRBV29-1 and TRBJ1-2; TRBD1 aligns across 7 bases. V gave up 5 bases and J gave up 4 bases; unmatched junction bases: 7. Germline V gives CDR1 SQVTM, CDR2 ANQGSEA. The CDR3 length is 13 residues.

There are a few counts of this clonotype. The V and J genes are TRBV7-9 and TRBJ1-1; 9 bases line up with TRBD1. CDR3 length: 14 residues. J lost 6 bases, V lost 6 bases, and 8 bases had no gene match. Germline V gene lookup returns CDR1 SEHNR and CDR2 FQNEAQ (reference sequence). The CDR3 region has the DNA TGTGCCAGCAGTCCATACAGGGGGCGCCCTGAAGCTTTCTTT. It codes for CASSPYRGRPEAFF.

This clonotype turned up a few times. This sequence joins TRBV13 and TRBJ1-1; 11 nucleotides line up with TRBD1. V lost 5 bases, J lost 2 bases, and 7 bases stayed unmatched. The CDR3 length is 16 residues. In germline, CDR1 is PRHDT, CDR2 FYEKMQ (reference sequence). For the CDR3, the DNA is TGTGCCAGCAGCCCGAGGACAGGGGGCACTAACACTGAAGCTTTCTTT. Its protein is CASSPRTGGTNTEAFF.

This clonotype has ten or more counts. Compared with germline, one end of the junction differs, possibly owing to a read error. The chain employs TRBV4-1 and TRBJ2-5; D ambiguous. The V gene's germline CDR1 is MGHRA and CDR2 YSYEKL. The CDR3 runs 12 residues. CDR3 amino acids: CASSQSGETQYF. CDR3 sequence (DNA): TGTGCCAGCAGCCAAAGTGGGGAGACCCAGTACTTC.

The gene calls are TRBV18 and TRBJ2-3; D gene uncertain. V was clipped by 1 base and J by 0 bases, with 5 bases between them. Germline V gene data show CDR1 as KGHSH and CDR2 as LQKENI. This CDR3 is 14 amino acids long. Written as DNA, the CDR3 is TGTGCCAGCTCACCACTAATTAGCACAGATACGCAGTATTTT. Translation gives CASSPLISTDTQYF.

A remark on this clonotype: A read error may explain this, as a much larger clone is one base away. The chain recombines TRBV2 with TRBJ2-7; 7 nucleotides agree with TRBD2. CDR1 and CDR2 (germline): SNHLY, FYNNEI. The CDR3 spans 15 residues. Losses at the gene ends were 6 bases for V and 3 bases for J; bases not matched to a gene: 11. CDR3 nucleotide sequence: TGTGCCAGCAGCGGACTCCATGGGAGGGGCTACGAGCAGTACTTC. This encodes CASSGLHGRGYEQYF.

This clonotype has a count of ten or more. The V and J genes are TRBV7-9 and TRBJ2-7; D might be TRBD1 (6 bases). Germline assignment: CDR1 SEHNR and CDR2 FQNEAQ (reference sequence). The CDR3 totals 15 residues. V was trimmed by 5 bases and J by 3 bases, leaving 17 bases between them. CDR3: CASSQDSLSSYEQYF. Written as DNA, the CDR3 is TGTGCCAGCAGCCAGGACAGTCTCTCAAGCTACGAGCAGTACTTC.

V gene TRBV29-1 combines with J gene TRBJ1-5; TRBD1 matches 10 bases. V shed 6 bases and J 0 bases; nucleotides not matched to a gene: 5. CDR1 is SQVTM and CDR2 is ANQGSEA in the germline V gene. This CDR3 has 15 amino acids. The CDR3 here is CSVGTGEDSNQPQHF. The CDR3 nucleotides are TGCAGCGTCGGGACAGGGGAGGATAGCAATCAGCCCCAGCATTTT.

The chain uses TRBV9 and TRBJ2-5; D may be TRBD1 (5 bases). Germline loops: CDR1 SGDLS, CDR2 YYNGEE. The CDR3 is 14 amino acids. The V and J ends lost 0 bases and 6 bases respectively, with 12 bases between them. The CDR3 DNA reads TGTGCCAGCAGCGTAGGTACAGGTTATAAGACCCAGTACTTC. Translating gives CASSVGTGYKTQYF. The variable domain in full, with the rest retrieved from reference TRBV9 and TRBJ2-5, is DSGVTQTPKHLITATGQRVTLRCSPRSGDLSVYWYQQSLDQGLQFLIQYYNGEERAKGNILERFSAQQFPDLHSELNLSSLELGDSALYFCASSVGTGYKTQYFGPGTRLLVL.

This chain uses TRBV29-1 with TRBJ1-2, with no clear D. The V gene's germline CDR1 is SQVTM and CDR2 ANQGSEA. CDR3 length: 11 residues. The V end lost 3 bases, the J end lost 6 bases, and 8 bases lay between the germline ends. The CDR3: CSVDGVHGYTF. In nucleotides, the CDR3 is TGCAGCGTTGACGGGGTCCATGGCTACACCTTC.

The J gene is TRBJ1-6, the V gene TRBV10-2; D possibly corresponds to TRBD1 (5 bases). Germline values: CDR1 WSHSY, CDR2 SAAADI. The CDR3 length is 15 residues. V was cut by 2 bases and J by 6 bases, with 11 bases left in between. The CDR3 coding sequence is TGCGCCAGCAGTGAGGCAGGGAACGCTAATTCACCCCTCCACTTT. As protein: CASSEAGNANSPLHF.

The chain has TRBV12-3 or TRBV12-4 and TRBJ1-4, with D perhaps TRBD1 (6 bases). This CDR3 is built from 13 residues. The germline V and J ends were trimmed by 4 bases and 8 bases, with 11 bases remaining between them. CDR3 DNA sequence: TGTGCCAGCAGTTACAGGGTCGGGGAAAAACTGTTTTTT. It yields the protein CASSYRVGEKLFF.

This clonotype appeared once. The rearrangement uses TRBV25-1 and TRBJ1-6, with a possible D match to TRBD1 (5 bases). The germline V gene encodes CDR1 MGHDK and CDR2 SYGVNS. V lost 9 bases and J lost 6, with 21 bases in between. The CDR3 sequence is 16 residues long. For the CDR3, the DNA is TGTGCCAGTAGATCCACTTCCGGGACGGTTAATTCACCCCTCCACTTT. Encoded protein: CASRSTSGTVNSPLHF.

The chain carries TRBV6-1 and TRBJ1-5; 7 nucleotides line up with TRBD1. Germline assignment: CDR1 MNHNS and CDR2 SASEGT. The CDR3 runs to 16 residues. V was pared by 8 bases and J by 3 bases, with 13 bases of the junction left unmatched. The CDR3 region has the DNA TGTGCCAGCTCAATAGGTGGGACAGTATACAATCAGCCCCAGCATTTT. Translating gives CASSIGGTVYNQPQHF.

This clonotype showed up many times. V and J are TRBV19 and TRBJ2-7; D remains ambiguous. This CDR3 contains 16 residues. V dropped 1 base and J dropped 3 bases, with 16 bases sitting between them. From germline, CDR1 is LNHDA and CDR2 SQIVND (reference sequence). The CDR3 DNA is TGTGCCAGTAGTATAGGGCATAGGCCACCAGACTACGAGCAGTACTTC. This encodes CASSIGHRPPDYEQYF. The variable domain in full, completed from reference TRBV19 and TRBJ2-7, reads DGGITQSPKYLFRKEGQNVTLSCEQNLNHDAMYWYRQDPGQGLRLIYYSQIVNDFQKGDIAEGYSVSREKKESFPLTVTSAQKNPTAFYLCASSIGHRPPDYEQYFGPGTRLTVT.